This T cell receptor beta chain comes out of a study of kidney transplant recipient with SARS-CoV-2 infection. TCRdb passed the reads through MiXCR, listing each CDR3 protein once. The data contain under 300,000 distinct CDR3 sequences, about 28% of them seen just once; the ten biggest clones take up less than 8.5%. The CDR3 runs to 17 residues. From germline, CDR1 is MNHNS and CDR2 SASEGT. V dropped 4 bases and J dropped 4 bases, with 22 bases sitting between them. This clonotype was observed many times. Sequenced material: a blood sample, taken at baseline and on approximately day 120 from a kidney transplant recipient. The chain combines TRBV6-1 with TRBJ1-2; D not resolved. The sequence derives from a male patient in his 30s who had COVID-19 and was a kidney transplant recipient. Part of the T cell pool may stem from the graft donor. The DNA for the CDR3 is TGTGCCAGCAGTGTATCCATGGAATGTAGAAAGACCTATGGCTACACCTTC. Translated: CASSVSMECRKTYGYTF.